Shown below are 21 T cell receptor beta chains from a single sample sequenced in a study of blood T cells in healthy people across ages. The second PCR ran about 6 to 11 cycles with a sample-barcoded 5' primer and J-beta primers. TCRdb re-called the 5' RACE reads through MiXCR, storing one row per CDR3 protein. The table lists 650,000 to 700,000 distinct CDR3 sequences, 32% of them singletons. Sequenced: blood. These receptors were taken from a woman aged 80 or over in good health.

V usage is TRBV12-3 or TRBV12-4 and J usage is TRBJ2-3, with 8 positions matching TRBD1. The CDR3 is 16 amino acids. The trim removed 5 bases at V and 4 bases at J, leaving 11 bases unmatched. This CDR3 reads CASSTPTGVGADTQYF. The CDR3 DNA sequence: TGTGCCAGCAGTACACCGACAGGGGTGGGGGCAGATACGCAGTATTTT.

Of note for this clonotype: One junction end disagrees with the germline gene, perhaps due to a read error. CDR3 sequence (DNA): TGTGCCTGGAGTGTCCCTTGGCAGGGTAGCAATCACCCCCAGCATTTT. Protein: CAWSVPWQGSNHPQHF. This chain joins TRBV30 and TRBJ1-5; maybe TRBD1 (5 bases). The CDR3 covers 16 residues. Germline V gene lookup returns CDR1 GTSNPN and CDR2 SVGIG (reference sequence).

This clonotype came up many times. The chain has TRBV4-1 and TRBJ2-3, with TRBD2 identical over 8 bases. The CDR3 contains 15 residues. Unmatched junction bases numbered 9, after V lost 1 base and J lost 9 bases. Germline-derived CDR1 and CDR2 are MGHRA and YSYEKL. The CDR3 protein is CASSQGGSGVDTQYF. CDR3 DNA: TGCGCCAGCAGCCAAGGAGGTAGCGGGGTGGACACGCAGTATTTT.

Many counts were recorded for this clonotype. CDR3 nucleotides: TGCAGTGCTAGAGTAATGAGGGACGAGCAGTACTTC. Translating gives CSARVMRDEQYF. The chain is built from TRBV20-1 and TRBJ2-7, with D perhaps TRBD2 (5 bases). This CDR3 region has 12 residues. The V and J ends lost 1 base and 5 bases respectively, with 9 bases between them. Germline CDR1 is DFQATT and CDR2 is SNEGSKA (reference sequence).

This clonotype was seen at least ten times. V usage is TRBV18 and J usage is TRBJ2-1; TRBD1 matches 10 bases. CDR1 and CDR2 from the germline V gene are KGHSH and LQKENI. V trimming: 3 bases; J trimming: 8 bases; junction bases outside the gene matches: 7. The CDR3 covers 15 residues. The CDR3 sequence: CASSPLGQGRDEQFF. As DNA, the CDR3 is TGTGCCAGCTCACCTCTGGGACAGGGGAGAGATGAGCAGTTCTTC.

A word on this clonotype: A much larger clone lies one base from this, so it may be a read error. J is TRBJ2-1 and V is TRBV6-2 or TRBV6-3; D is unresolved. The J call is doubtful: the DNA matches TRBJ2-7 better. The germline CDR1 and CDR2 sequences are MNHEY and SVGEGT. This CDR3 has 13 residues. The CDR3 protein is CASSYLTYNEQYF. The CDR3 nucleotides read TGTGCCAGCAGTTACTTGACTTACAATGAGCAGTACTTC.

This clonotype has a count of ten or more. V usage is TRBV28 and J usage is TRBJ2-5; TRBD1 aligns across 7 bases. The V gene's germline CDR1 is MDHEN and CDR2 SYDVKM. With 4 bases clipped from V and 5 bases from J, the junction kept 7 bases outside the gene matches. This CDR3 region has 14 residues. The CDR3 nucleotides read TGTGCCAGCAGTTCAACAGGGGTCGAGGAGACCCAGTACTTC. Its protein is CASSSTGVEETQYF. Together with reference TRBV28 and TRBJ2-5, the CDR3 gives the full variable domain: DVKVTQSSRYLVKRTGEKVFLECVQDMDHENMFWYRQDPGLGLRLIYFSYDVKMKEKGDIPEGYSVSREKKERFSLILESASTNQTSMYLCASSSTGVEETQYFGPGTRLLVL.

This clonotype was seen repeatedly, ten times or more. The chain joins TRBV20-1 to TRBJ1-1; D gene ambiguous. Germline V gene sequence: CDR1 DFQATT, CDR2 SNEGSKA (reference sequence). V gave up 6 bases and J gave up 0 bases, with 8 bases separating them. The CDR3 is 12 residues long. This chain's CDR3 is CSALSMNTEAFF. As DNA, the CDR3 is TGCAGTGCCTTATCCATGAACACTGAAGCTTTCTTT.

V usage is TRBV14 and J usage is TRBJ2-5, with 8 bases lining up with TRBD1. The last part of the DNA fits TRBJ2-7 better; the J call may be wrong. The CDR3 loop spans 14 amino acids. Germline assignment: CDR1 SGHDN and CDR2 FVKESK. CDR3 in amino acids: CASSRQGPTYEQYF. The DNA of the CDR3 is TGTGCCAGCAGCCGACAGGGGCCTACGTACGAGCAGTACTTC.

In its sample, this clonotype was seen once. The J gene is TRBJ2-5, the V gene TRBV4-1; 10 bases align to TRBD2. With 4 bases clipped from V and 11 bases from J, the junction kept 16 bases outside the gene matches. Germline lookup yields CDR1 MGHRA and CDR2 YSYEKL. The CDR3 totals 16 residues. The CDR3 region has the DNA TGCGCCAGCAGCCCCCAAGATCGCCCTAGCGGGGGAAGGCAGTACTTC. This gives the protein CASSPQDRPSGGRQYF.

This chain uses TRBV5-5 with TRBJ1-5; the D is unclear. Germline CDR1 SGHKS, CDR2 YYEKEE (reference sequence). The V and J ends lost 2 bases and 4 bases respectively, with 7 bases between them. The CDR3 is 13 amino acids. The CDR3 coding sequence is TGTGCCAGCAGCTTTGGAACAAATCAGCCCCAGCATTTT. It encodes CASSFGTNQPQHF.

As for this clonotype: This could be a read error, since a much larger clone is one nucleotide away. This chain's CDR3 is CASSNGDADTQYF. CDR3 nucleotides: TGTGCCAGCAGTAACGGGGACGCAGATACGCAGTATTTT. The chain has TRBV6-5 and TRBJ2-3; D assignment may be TRBD1 or TRBD2 (5 bases each). V lost 5 bases and J 4 bases, leaving 10 bases between the germline ends. This CDR3 is 13 amino acids long. Germline assignment: CDR1 MNHEY and CDR2 SVGAGI.

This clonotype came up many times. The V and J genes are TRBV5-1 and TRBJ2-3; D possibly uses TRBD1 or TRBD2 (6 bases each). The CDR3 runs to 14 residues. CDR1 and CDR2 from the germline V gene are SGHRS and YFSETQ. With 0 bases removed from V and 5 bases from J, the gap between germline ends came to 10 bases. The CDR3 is CASSLGGGQDTQYF. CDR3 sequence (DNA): TGCGCCAGCAGCTTGGGTGGGGGGCAAGATACGCAGTATTTT.

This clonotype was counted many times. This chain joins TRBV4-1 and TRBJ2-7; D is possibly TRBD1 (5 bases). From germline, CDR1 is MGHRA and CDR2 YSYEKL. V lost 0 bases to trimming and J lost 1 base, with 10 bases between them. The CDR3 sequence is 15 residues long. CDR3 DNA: TGCGCCAGCAGCCAAGAGGGGCGAAAATCCTACGAGCAGTACTTC. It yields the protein CASSQEGRKSYEQYF.

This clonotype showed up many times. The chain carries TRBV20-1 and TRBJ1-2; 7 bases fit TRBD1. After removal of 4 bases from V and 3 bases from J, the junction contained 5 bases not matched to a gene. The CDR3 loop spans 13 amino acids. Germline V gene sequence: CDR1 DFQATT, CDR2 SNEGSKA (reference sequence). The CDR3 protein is CSAKPGQHYGYTF. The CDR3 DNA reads TGCAGTGCTAAGCCGGGACAGCACTATGGCTACACCTTC.

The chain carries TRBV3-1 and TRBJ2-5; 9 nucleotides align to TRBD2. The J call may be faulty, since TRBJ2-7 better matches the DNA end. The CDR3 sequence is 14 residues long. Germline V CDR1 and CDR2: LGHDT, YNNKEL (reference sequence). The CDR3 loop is CASSQTAGGYEQYF. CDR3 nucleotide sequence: TGTGCCAGCAGCCAAACAGCGGGGGGCTACGAGCAGTACTTC.

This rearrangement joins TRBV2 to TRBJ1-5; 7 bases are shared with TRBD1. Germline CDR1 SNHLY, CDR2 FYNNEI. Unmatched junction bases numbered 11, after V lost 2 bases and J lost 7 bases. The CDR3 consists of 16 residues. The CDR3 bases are TGTGCCAGCAGTGAACAGGGACGACAGGGCCGACAGCCCCAGCATTTT. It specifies CASSEQGRQGRQPQHF.

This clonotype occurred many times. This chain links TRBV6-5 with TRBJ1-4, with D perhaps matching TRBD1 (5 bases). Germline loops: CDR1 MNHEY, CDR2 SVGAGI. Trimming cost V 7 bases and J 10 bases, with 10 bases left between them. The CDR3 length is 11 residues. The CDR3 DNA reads TGTGCCAGCAAAGGGGTAGGAAAACTGTTTTTT. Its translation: CASKGVGKLFF.

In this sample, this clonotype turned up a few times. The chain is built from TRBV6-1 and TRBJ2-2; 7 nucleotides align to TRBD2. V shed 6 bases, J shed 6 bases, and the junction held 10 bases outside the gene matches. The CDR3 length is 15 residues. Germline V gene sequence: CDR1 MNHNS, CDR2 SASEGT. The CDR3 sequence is CASSPHRGVPGELFF. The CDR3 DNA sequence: TGTGCCAGCAGCCCCCATCGGGGGGTTCCCGGGGAGCTGTTTTTT.

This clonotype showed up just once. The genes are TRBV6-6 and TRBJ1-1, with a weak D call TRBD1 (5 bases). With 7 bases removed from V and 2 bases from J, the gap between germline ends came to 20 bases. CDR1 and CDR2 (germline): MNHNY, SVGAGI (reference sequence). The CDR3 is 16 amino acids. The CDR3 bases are TGTGCCAGCACAAGCCCCTGGGGGGGAAAAAACACTGAAGCTTTCTTT. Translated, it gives CASTSPWGGKNTEAFF.

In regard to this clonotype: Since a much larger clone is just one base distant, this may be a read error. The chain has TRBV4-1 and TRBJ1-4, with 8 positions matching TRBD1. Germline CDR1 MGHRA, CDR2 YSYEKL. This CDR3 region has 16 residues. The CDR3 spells CAGSQVEQGANEKLFF. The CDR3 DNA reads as TGCGCCGGCAGCCAAGTGGAACAGGGGGCTAATGAAAAACTGTTTTTT.